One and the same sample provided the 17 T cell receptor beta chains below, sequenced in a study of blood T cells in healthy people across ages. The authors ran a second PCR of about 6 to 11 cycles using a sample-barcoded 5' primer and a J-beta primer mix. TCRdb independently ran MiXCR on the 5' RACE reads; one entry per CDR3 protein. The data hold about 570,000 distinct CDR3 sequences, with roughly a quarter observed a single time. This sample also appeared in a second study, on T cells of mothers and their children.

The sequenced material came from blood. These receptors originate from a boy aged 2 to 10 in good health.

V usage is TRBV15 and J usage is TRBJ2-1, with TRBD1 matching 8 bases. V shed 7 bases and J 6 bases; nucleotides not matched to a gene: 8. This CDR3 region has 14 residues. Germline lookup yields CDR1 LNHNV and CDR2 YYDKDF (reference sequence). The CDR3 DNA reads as TGTGCCACCATCGACAGGGGCCCCCTCAATGAGCAGTTCTTC. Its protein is CATIDRGPLNEQFF.

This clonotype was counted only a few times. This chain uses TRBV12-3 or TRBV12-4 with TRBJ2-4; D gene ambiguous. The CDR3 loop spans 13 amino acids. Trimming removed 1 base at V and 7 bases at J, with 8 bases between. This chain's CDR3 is CASSLVSLNIQYF. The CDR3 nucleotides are TGTGCCAGCAGTTTAGTTAGCTTGAACATTCAGTACTTC.

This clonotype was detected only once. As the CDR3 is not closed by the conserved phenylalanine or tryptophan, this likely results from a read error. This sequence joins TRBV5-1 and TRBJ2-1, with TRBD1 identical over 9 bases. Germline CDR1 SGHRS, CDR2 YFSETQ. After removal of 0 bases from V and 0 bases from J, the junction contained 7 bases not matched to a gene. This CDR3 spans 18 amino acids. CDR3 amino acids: CASSLAVPDRGSYNEQFL. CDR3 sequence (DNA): TGCGCCAGCAGCTTGGCGGTACCGGACAGGGGCTCCTACAATGAGCAGTTCCTC.

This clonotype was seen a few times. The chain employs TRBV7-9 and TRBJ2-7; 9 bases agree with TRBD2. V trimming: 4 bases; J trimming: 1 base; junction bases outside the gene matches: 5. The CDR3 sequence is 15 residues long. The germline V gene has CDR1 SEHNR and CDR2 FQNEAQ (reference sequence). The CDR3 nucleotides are TGTGCCAGCAGCTCATCGACTAGCGGTTCCTACGAGCAGTACTTC. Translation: CASSSSTSGSYEQYF.

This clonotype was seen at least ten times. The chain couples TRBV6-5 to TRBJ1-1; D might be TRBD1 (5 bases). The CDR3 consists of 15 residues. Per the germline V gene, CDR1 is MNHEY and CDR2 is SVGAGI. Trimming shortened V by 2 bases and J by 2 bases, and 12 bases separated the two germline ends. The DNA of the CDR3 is TGTGCCAGCAGTTACAGGGGACGGTTTAACACTGAAGCTTTCTTT. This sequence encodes CASSYRGRFNTEAFF.

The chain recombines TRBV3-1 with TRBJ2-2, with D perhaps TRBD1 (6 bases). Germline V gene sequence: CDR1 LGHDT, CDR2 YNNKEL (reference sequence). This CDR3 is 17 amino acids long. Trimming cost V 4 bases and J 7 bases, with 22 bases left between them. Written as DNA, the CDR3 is TGTGCCAGCAGCCCAACCGACAGGACGAGAAATGGCGGGGAGCTGTTTTTT. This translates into CASSPTDRTRNGGELFF.

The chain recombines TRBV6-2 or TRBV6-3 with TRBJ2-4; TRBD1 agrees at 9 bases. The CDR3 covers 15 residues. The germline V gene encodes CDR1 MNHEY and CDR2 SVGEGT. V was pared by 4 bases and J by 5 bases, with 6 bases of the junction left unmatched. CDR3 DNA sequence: TGTGCCAGCAGTTTCCGGACAGGGGCCCAAAACATTCAGTACTTC. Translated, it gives CASSFRTGAQNIQYF.

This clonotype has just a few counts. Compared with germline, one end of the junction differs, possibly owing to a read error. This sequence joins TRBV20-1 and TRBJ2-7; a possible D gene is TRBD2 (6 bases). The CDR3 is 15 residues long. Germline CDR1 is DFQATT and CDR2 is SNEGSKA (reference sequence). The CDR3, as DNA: TGCAGTGCTGGAGATCTTGGAGGGAACCGAGGGGAGCAGTACTTC. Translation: CSAGDLGGNRGEQYF.

As DNA, the CDR3 is TGTGCCAGCAGCCCCCCGGGGGGCAGGGCGCGTGCTGGAAACACCATATATTTT. It encodes CASSPPGGRARAGNTIYF. This chain joins TRBV7-9 and TRBJ1-3, with a tentative D call TRBD1 (6 bases). V was pared by 5 bases and J by 2 bases, with 22 bases between. This CDR3 has 18 residues. CDR1 and CDR2 from the germline V gene are SEHNR and FQNEAQ (reference sequence).

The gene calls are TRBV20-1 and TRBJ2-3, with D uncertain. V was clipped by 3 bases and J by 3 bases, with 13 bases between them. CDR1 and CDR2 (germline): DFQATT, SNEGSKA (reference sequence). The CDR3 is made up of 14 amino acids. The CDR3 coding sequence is TGCAGTGCTAGCAGCCTTAGCCGAACAGATACGCAGTATTTT. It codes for CSASSLSRTDTQYF.

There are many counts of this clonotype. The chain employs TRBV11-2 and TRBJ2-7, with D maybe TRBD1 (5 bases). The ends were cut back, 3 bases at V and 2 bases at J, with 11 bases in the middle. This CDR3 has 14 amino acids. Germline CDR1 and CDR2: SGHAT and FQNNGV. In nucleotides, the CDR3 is TGTGCCAGCAGCTTCACCAGGGTAGCCTACGAGCAGTACTTC. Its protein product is CASSFTRVAYEQYF.

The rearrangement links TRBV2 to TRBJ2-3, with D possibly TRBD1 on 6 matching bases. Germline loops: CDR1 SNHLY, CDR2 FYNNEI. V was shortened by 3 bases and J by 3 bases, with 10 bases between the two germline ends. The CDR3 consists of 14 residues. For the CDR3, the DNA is TGTGCCAGCAGTGACCGACAGGAAACAGATACGCAGTATTTT. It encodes CASSDRQETDTQYF.

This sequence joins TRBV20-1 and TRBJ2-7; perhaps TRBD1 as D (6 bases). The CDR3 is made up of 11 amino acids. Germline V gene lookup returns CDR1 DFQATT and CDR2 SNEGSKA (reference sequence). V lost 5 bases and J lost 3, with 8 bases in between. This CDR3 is CSALDSYEQYF. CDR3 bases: TGCAGTGCTCTGGACAGCTACGAGCAGTACTTC.

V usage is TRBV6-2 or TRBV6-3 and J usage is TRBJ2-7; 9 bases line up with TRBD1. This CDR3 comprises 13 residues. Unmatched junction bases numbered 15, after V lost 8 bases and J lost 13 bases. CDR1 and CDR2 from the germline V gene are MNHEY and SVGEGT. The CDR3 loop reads CASDTGGARSRYF. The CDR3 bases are TGTGCCAGCGACACAGGGGGCGCAAGGTCCCGATACTTC.

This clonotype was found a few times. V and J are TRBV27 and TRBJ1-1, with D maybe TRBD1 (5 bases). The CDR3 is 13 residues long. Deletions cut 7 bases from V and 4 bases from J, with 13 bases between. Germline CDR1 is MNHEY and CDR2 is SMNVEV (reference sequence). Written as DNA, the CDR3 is TGTGCCAGCATGTGGCAGGGCGGCACTGAAGCTTTCTTT. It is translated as CASMWQGGTEAFF.

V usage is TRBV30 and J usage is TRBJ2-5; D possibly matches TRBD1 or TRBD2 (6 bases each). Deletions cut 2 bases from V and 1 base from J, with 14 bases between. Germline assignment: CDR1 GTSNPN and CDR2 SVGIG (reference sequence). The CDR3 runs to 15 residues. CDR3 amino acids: CAWSPGGSSQETQYF. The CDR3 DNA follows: TGTGCCTGGAGTCCCGGGGGCAGTTCCCAAGAGACCCAGTACTTC.

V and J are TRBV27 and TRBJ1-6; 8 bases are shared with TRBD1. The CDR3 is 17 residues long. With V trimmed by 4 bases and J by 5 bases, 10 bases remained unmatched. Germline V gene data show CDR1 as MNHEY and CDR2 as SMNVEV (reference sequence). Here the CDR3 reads CASSSSSTGGDNSPLHF. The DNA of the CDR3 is TGTGCCAGCAGTTCATCGTCCACAGGGGGGGATAATTCACCCCTCCACTTT.